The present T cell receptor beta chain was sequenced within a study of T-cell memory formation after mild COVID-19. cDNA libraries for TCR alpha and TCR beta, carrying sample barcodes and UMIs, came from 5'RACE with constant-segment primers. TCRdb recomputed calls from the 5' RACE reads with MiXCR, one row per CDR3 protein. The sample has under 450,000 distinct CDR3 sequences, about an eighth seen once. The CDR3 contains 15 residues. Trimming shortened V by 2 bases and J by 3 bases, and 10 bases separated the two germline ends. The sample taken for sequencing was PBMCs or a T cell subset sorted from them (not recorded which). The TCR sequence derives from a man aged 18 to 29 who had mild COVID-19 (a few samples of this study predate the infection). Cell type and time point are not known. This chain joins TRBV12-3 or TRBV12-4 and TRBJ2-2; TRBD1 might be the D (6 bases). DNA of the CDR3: TGTGCCAGCAGTTTATGGGGGCCCTACACCGGGGAGCTGTTTTTT. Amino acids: CASSLWGPYTGELFF.